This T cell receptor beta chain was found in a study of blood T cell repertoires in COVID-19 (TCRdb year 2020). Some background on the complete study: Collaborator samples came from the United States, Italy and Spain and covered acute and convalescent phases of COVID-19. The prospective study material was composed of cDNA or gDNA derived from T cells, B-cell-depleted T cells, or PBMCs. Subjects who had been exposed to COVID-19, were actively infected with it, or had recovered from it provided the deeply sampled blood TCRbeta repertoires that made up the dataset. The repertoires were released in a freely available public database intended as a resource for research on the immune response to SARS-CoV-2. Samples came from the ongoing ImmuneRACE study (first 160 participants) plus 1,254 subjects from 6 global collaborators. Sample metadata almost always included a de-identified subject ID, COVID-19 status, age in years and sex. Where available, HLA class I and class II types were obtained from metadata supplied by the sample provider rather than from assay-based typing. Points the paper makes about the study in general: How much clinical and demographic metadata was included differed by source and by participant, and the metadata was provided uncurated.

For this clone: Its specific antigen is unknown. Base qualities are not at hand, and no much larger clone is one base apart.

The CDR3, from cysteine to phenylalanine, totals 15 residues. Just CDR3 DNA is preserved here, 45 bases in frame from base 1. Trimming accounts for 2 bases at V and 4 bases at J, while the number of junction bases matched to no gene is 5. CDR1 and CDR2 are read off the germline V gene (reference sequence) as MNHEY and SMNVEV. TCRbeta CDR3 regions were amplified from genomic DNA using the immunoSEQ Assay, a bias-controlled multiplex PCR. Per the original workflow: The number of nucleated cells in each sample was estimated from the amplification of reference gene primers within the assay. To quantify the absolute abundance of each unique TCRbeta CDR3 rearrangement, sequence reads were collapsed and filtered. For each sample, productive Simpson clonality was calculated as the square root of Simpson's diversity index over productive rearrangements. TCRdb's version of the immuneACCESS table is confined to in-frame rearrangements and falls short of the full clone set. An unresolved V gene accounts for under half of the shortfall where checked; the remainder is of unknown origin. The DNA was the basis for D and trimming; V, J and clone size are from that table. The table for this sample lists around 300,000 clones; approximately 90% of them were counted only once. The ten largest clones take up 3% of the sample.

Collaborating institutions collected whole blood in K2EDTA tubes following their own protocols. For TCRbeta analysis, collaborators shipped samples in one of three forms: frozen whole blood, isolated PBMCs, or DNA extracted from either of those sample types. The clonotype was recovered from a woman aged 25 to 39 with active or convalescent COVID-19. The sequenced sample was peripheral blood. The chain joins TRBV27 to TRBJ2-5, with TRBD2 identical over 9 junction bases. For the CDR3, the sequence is CASSLAGGPGETQYF. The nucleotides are TGTGCCAGCAGTTTAGCGGGGGGGCCTGGAGAGACCCAGTACTTC.